This T cell receptor beta chain came from a study of T cell responses to AZD1222 COVID-19 vaccine. Findings and limits, study-wide: Repertoires in all cases were sampled only once the peak T cell response had passed.

J lost 0 bases, V lost 3 bases, and 7 bases had no gene match. Germline loops: CDR1 GTSNPN, CDR2 SVGIG (reference sequence). This CDR3 contains 16 residues. As for this clone: Its antigen is not identified.

Clones were sequenced by immunoSEQ multiplex PCR, and TCRdb holds only the in-frame ones, with some missing. The profile covers 150,000 to 200,000 clones, with around 92% appearing a single time and 7.5% to 10% taken by the ten largest. The specimen comprised peripheral blood, sampled on day 0 of AZD1222 vaccination. The chain joins TRBV30 to TRBJ1-4, with TRBD1 matching over 7 bases. The clonotype comes from an adult in good health. The CDR3, as DNA: TGTGCCTGGAGGGAAAAAGGACAGGCAACTAATGAAAAACTGTTTTTT. Protein sequence: CAWREKGQATNEKLFF.